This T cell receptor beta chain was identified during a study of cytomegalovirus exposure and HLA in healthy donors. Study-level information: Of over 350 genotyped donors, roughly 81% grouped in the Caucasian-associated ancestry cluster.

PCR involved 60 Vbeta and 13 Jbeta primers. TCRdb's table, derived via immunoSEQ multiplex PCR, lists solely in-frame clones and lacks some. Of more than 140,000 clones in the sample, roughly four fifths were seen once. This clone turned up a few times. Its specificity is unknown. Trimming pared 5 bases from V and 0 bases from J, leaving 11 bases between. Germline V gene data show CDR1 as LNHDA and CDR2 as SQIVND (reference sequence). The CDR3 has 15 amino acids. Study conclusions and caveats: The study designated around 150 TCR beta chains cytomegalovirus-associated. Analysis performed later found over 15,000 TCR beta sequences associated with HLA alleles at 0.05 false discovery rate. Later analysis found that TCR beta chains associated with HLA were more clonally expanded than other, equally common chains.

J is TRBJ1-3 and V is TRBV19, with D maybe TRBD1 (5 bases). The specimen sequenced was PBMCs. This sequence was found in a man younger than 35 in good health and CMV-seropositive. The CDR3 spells CASSGTYGSGNTIYF. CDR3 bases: TGTGCCAGTAGTGGGACTTACGGCTCTGGAAACACCATATATTTT.